This entry lists 26 T cell receptor beta chains sequenced from one sample in a study of graft-versus-host responses after intestinal transplantation. These receptors have no identified antigens. TCRdb keeps only in-frame clones here, not all; method: immunoSEQ multiplex PCR. The data hold 85,000 to 100,000 clones, with 92% observed a single time. Sequencing used unstimulated CD8+ T cells sorted from spleen or lymph node cells, obtained before transplant. The receptors originated from a human donor who was the organ donor for an intestinal transplant.

The chain recombines TRBV7-6 with TRBJ2-6; D is perhaps TRBD2 (7 bases). Trimming removed 8 bases from V and 0 bases from J, with 20 bases in between. This CDR3 has 18 amino acids. Germline CDR1 reads SGHVS; CDR2 reads FNYEAQ. DNA of the CDR3: TGTGCCAGCGGGGGTTGGGTGGGGGGGCCCTCTGGGGCCAACGTCCTGACTTTC. It encodes CASGGWVGGPSGANVLTF. Supplemented by reference TRBV7-6 and TRBJ2-6, the full variable domain reads GAGVSQSPRYKVTKRGQDVALRCDPISGHVSLYWYRQALGQGPEFLTYFNYEAQQDKSGLPNDRFSAERPEGSISTLTIQRTEQRDSAMYRCASGGWVGGPSGANVLTFGAGSRLTVL.

The V and J genes are TRBV11-2 and TRBJ2-3, with 10 positions matching TRBD1. CDR1 and CDR2 (germline): SGHAT, FQNNGV. There are 16 residues in the CDR3. V lost 5 bases and J lost 1; bases outside the gene matches: 6. In DNA form, the CDR3 reads TGTGCCAGCAGCCCCGGGGACAGGGGCGGCACAGATACGCAGTATTTT. It is translated as CASSPGDRGGTDTQYF.

This clone was detected only once. The chain carries TRBV2 and TRBJ2-7; no firm D call. In germline, CDR1 is SNHLY, CDR2 FYNNEI. Trimming removed 3 bases at V and 3 bases at J, with 12 bases between. The CDR3 has 14 residues. The CDR3 DNA reads as TGTGCCAGCAGTGAGGTTGCGAATCTCTACGAGCAGTACTTC. This gives the protein CASSEVANLYEQYF.

The rearrangement links TRBV13 to TRBJ2-4; a weak D match, TRBD1 (5 bases). This CDR3 is 14 amino acids long. Trimming cost V 6 bases and J 13 bases, with 22 bases left between them. CDR1 and CDR2 (germline): PRHDT, FYEKMQ (reference sequence). The CDR3 DNA reads as TGTGCCAGCAGTGACTGGGGCTTAGATCCTAGGCAGTACTTC. Residues: CASSDWGLDPRQYF.

This sequence joins TRBV19 and TRBJ1-4; TRBD1 is a possible D gene (6 bases). Germline V CDR1 and CDR2: LNHDA, SQIVND (reference sequence). This CDR3 spans 15 amino acids. V lost 5 bases and J 3 bases, leaving 13 bases between the germline ends. The CDR3 DNA sequence: TGTGCCAGTAGTCTACTACAGGGATCTAATGAAAAACTGTTTTTT. This codes for CASSLLQGSNEKLFF.

V is TRBV7-8 and J is TRBJ2-3, with 9 bases aligning to TRBD2. There are 17 residues in the CDR3. After removal of 1 base from V and 3 bases from J, the junction contained 8 bases not matched to a gene. Looked up from germline, CDR1 is SGHVS and CDR2 is FQNEAQ. The chain's CDR3 is CASSLEYSGSWTDTQYF. The CDR3 bases are TGTGCCAGCAGCTTAGAGTATAGCGGGAGCTGGACAGATACGCAGTATTTT.

This chain connects TRBV9 to TRBJ2-3; D might be TRBD2 (6 bases). The germline V gene encodes CDR1 SGDLS and CDR2 YYNGEE. This CDR3 has 16 amino acids. Trimming removed 3 bases from V and 1 base from J, with 15 bases in between. DNA of the CDR3: TGTGCCAGCAGCGCTACCGGGACTGCGGGCACAGATACGCAGTATTTT. It yields the protein CASSATGTAGTDTQYF.

The gene calls are TRBV9 and TRBJ2-3; D ambiguous. V shed 0 bases and J shed 4 bases, with 3 bases lying between them. CDR1 is SGDLS, CDR2 YYNGEE, per germline. The CDR3 runs to 12 residues. As DNA, the CDR3 is TGTGCCAGCAGCGTAGGAGCAGATACGCAGTATTTT. Protein product: CASSVGADTQYF. Together with reference TRBV9 and TRBJ2-3, the CDR3 gives the full variable domain: DSGVTQTPKHLITATGQRVTLRCSPRSGDLSVYWYQQSLDQGLQFLIQYYNGEERAKGNILERFSAQQFPDLHSELNLSSLELGDSALYFCASSVGADTQYFGPGTRLTVL.

Details on this clone: The sample holds other DNA sequences that translate to the same CDR3. This rearrangement joins TRBV12-5 to TRBJ2-7, with 10 bases aligning to TRBD2. The CDR3 consists of 20 residues. The junction had 18 bases not matched to a gene; V was cut back by 0 bases and J by 4 bases. Germline CDR1 reads LGHNT; CDR2 reads FRNRAP. The CDR3: CASGLVLVAGGRLLSYEQYF. CDR3 bases: TGTGCTAGTGGTTTGGTACTAGTAGCGGGGGGCCGACTACTCTCATACGAGCAGTACTTC. Full variable domain (remainder filled in from reference TRBV12-5 and TRBJ2-7): DARVTQTPRHKVTEMGQEVTMRCQPILGHNTVFWYRQTMMQGLELLAYFRNRAPLDDSGMPKDRFSAEMPDATLATLKIQPSEPRDSAVYFCASGLVLVAGGRLLSYEQYFGPGTRLTVT.

The V and J genes are TRBV29-1 and TRBJ2-2; TRBD2 matches 12 bases. Germline values: CDR1 SQVTM, CDR2 ANQGSEA. Trimming at V came to 6 bases and at J to 5 bases, leaving 10 bases not matched to a gene. There are 16 residues in the CDR3. DNA for the CDR3: TGCAGCGTAAACCCTAGCGGGAGGGCCGTTACCGGGGAGCTGTTTTTT. It is translated as CSVNPSGRAVTGELFF.

The V gene is TRBV7-8, the J gene TRBJ2-7; 9 nucleotides agree with TRBD2. Germline lookup yields CDR1 SGHVS and CDR2 FQNEAQ. Germline trimming cut 4 bases from V and 2 bases from J; bases unmatched to any gene: 3. This CDR3 is built from 14 residues. The CDR3 loop is CASSSSGKTYEQYF. CDR3 sequence (DNA): TGTGCCAGCAGCTCTAGCGGGAAAACCTACGAGCAGTACTTC. Drawing the rest from reference TRBV7-8 and TRBJ2-7, the complete variable domain is GAGVSQSPRYKVAKRGQDVALRCDPISGHVSLFWYQQALGQGPEFLTYFQNEAQLDKSGLPSDRFFAERPEGSVSTLKIQRTQQEDSAVYLCASSSSGKTYEQYFGPGTRLTVT.

V gene TRBV19 combines with J gene TRBJ1-2; D not certain. The CDR3 length is 14 residues. V was trimmed by 3 bases and J by 5 bases, leaving 13 bases between them. Germline lookup yields CDR1 LNHDA and CDR2 SQIVND (reference sequence). The CDR3 DNA follows: TGTGCCAGTAGTATGCGGGCGAGCGATTATGGCTACACCTTC. Its protein product is CASSMRASDYGYTF.

This clone was detected once. This chain connects TRBV28 to TRBJ2-7, with a weak D call TRBD2 (6 bases). Between the trimmed V and J ends, which lost 3 bases and 3 bases, there was a span of 15 bases. The CDR3 has 15 residues. Looked up from germline, CDR1 is MDHEN and CDR2 is SYDVKM. The CDR3, as DNA: TGTGCCAGCAGTTTGGGCCCGGGACTTAACTACGAGCAGTACTTC. Protein product: CASSLGPGLNYEQYF.

CDR3 bases: TGTGCCTGCGGGACGGGGGGGGTTCGTGGCAATCAGCCCCAGCATTTT. Translated, it gives CACGTGGVRGNQPQHF. The rearrangement links TRBV30 to TRBJ1-5, with D possibly matching TRBD1 (5 bases). This CDR3 is 16 amino acids long. Germline CDR1 reads GTSNPN; CDR2 reads SVGIG (reference sequence). Trimming left V 6 bases short and J 2 bases short, with 20 bases between. The full variable domain, in which reference TRBV30 and TRBJ1-5 provide the parts outside the CDR3, is SQTIHQWPATLVQPVGSPLSLECTVEGTSNPNLYWYRQAAGRGLQLLFYSVGIGQISSEVPQNLSASRPQDRQFILSSKKLLLSDSGFYLCACGTGGVRGNQPQHFGDGTRLSIL.

V is TRBV19 and J is TRBJ1-2; D unresolved. V was cut by 1 base and J by 2 bases, with 5 bases left in between. This CDR3 has 13 residues. The germline V gene encodes CDR1 LNHDA and CDR2 SQIVND (reference sequence). CDR3 protein: CASSIGENYGYTF. DNA for the CDR3: TGTGCCAGTAGTATAGGAGAGAACTATGGCTACACCTTC.

This clone appeared a single time. DNA of the CDR3: TGTGCCAGCAGTTTATATGGCGGGACAGCCTTGAACACTGAAGCTTTCTTT. It encodes CASSLYGGTALNTEAFF. The rearrangement joins TRBV27 to TRBJ1-1; 7 bases match TRBD1. The germline V gene has CDR1 MNHEY and CDR2 SMNVEV (reference sequence). J lost 0 bases, V lost 1 base, and 8 bases had no gene match. The length of the CDR3 is 17 residues.

This sequence joins TRBV7-3 and TRBJ1-2; no reliable D call. Germline V gene sequence: CDR1 SGHTA, CDR2 FQGTGA. The V and J ends lost 2 bases and 7 bases respectively, with 14 bases between them. The CDR3 is made up of 14 amino acids. The DNA for the CDR3 is TGTGCCAGCAGCTTATTAGGGTCGGGGAGTGGCTACACCTTC. Translation: CASSLLGSGSGYTF.

The CDR3 sequence is CASSEDAILFSEKLFF. The CDR3 DNA follows: TGTGCCAGCAGTGAAGACGCAATCCTTTTTAGTGAAAAACTGTTTTTT. J is TRBJ1-4 and V is TRBV6-1; D not resolved. Germline CDR1 is MNHNS and CDR2 is SASEGT. V was clipped by 1 base and J by 7 bases, with 16 bases between them. The CDR3 runs 16 residues.

The rearrangement uses TRBV29-1 and TRBJ2-7; D unclear. V was trimmed by 4 bases and J by 3 bases, leaving 7 bases between them. CDR1 SQVTM and CDR2 ANQGSEA come from the germline V gene. CDR3 length: 11 residues. The CDR3 reads CSVGRYYEQYF. The CDR3 DNA reads TGCAGCGTTGGCAGATACTACGAGCAGTACTTC.

The chain combines TRBV7-9 with TRBJ1-4, with D tentatively TRBD1 (5 bases). Germline V gene sequence: CDR1 SEHNR, CDR2 FQNEAQ (reference sequence). Trimming stripped 5 bases from V and 6 bases from J, with 13 bases between. The CDR3 sequence is 14 residues long. CDR3 sequence: CASSGGTEYEKLFF. Here the CDR3 DNA reads TGTGCCAGCAGCGGCGGGACGGAATATGAAAAACTGTTTTTT.

The chain recombines TRBV5-6 with TRBJ2-3; 13 bases align to TRBD2. J lost 0 bases, V lost 3 bases, and 10 bases had no gene match. The CDR3 covers 19 residues. The germline gives CDR1 SGHDT, CDR2 YYEEEE. CDR3 nucleotides: TGTGCCAGCAGCTCGCCGAAGACTAGCGGGAGGTTTAGCACAGATACGCAGTATTTT. This codes for CASSSPKTSGRFSTDTQYF.

The chain uses TRBV30 and TRBJ1-5; 10 bases agree with TRBD1. J was trimmed by 7 bases and V by 2 bases; bases with no gene match: 11. The CDR3 is made up of 16 amino acids. CDR1 is GTSNPN and CDR2 is SVGIG in the germline V gene (reference sequence). The CDR3 here is CAWSNLGQGREQPQHF. As DNA, the CDR3 is TGTGCCTGGAGTAACCTGGGACAGGGGAGGGAACAGCCCCAGCATTTT.

The V call is TRBV6-5, the J call TRBJ1-2, with TRBD1 matching 8 bases. The length of the CDR3 is 13 residues. Per the germline V gene, CDR1 is MNHEY and CDR2 is SVGAGI. V lost 6 bases and J lost 2; bases outside the gene matches: 2. The CDR3 nucleotides read TGTGCCAGCAGCTGGACAGGGAACTATGGCTACACCTTC. It translates to CASSWTGNYGYTF.

The genes are TRBV28 and TRBJ2-1; 7 positions agree with TRBD1. Germline lookup yields CDR1 MDHEN and CDR2 SYDVKM. The CDR3 has 16 residues. V lost 4 bases and J lost 8; bases outside the gene matches: 14. In nucleotides, the CDR3 is TGTGCCAGCAGTTCTCAGGACAGGATCTGGATCGATGAGCAGTTCTTC. Amino acids: CASSSQDRIWIDEQFF.

V and J are TRBV7-9 and TRBJ2-1; perhaps TRBD1 as D (5 bases). V was cut by 3 bases and J by 5 bases, with 8 bases left in between. CDR3 length: 13 residues. Germline values: CDR1 SEHNR, CDR2 FQNEAQ (reference sequence). The CDR3 reads CASSFGQHNEQFF. The DNA of the CDR3 is TGTGCCAGCAGCTTTGGACAACACAATGAGCAGTTCTTC.

This chain links TRBV5-8 with TRBJ1-2; D is ambiguous. V lost 2 bases, J lost 3 bases, and 8 bases lay in between. The CDR3 sequence is 13 residues long. Germline CDR1 reads SGHTS; CDR2 reads YDEGEE. CDR3 nucleotide sequence: TGTGCCAGCAGCTTTTCCCCAGACTATGGCTACACCTTC. This gives the protein CASSFSPDYGYTF. Together with reference TRBV5-8 and TRBJ1-2, the CDR3 gives the full variable domain: EAGVTQSPTHLIKTRGQQATLRCSPISGHTSVYWYQQALGLGLQFLLWYDEGEERNRGNFPPRFSGRQFPNYSSELNVNALELEDSALYLCASSFSPDYGYTFGSGTRLTVV.